Shown below are 27 T cell receptor beta chains from a single sample sequenced in a study of T cell changes during pregnancy in multiple sclerosis. This table comes from immunoSEQ multiplex PCR, and its TCRdb copy is limited to in-frame clones, with some not included. The sample holds over 30,000 clones, 70% to 90% seen once. The sample consisted of CD8+ T cells from peripheral blood mononuclear cells, taken in the third trimester of pregnancy. The receptor source for this set is a female donor with multiple sclerosis, enrolled in a pregnancy study.

The gene calls are TRBV15 and TRBJ2-7, with 10 bases aligning to TRBD1. This CDR3 has 16 residues. J was trimmed by 7 bases and V by 3 bases; bases with no gene match: 12. The germline V gene has CDR1 LNHNV and CDR2 YYDKDF (reference sequence). The CDR3 region has the DNA TGTGCCACCAGCAGGGGGGTCCGGGACAGGGGTGAAGAGCAGTACTTC. This gives the protein CATSRGVRDRGEEQYF.

V gene TRBV2 combines with J gene TRBJ1-3; the D gene is possibly TRBD1 (6 bases). The V gene lost 10 bases and the J gene lost 0 bases, with 13 bases spanning the gap. There are 14 residues in the CDR3. CDR1 and CDR2 from the germline V gene are SNHLY and FYNNEI. The CDR3 loop is CATSPDSSGNTIYF. In nucleotides, the CDR3 is TGTGCCACTTCCCCGGACAGCTCTGGAAACACCATATATTTT. The variable domain in full, completed from reference TRBV2 and TRBJ1-3, reads EPEVTQTPSHQVTQMGQEVILRCVPISNHLYFYWYRQILGQKVEFLVSFYNNEISEKSEIFDDQFSVERPDGSNFTLKIRSTKLEDSAMYFCATSPDSSGNTIYFGEGSWLTVV.

This sequence joins TRBV4-3 and TRBJ2-7; D is perhaps TRBD2 (7 bases). This CDR3 comprises 14 residues. Trimming took off 2 bases at V and 6 bases at J, with 14 bases between the two ends. Germline CDR1 is LGHNA and CDR2 is YSLEER. The CDR3 nucleotides read TGCGCCAGCAGCCAAAAGGGGGGGGGACCCGAGCAGTACTTC. Protein sequence: CASSQKGGGPEQYF.

V usage is TRBV7-9 and J usage is TRBJ1-1; D ambiguous. CDR3 length equals 12 residues. V was pared by 3 bases and J by 7 bases, with 9 bases between. Germline values: CDR1 SEHNR, CDR2 FQNEAQ (reference sequence). The CDR3 sequence: CASSLRLGEAFF. The CDR3 DNA reads as TGTGCCAGCAGCTTGAGGTTAGGTGAAGCTTTCTTT.

V is TRBV2 and J is TRBJ2-7, with D unclear. This CDR3 comprises 12 residues. The ends were cut back, 6 bases at V and 4 bases at J, with 10 bases in the middle. Germline V gene sequence: CDR1 SNHLY, CDR2 FYNNEI. The DNA for the CDR3 is TGTGCCAGCAGCTGGCGGCAATACGAGCAGTACTTC. Its protein product is CASSWRQYEQYF.

The chain carries TRBV7-2 and TRBJ1-1; D not resolved. Germline loops: CDR1 SGHTA, CDR2 FQGNSA. V shed 6 bases and J shed 4 bases, with 15 bases lying between them. This CDR3 has 14 residues. The CDR3 DNA sequence: TGTGCCAGCAGACAAACCCAGCCGGGCACTGAAGCTTTCTTT. Its protein is CASRQTQPGTEAFF.

CDR3 sequence (DNA): TGCGCCAGCAGCTTACGGGTCGGAGAAAACACTGAAGCTTTCTTT. This encodes CASSLRVGENTEAFF. The rearrangement links TRBV5-1 to TRBJ1-1; D remains ambiguous. CDR3 length: 15 amino acids. Germline assignment: CDR1 SGHRS and CDR2 YFSETQ. Trimming shortened V by 2 bases and J by 2 bases, and 13 bases separated the two germline ends.

This chain links TRBV7-8 with TRBJ1-5; D may be TRBD1 (5 bases). With 3 bases removed from V and 3 bases from J, the gap between germline ends came to 9 bases. CDR1 and CDR2 (germline): SGHVS, FQNEAQ. The CDR3 sequence is 14 residues long. CDR3 in DNA: TGTGCCAGCAGCTTCGGGGGATACAATCAGCCCCAGCATTTT. Protein: CASSFGGYNQPQHF.

The chain is built from TRBV9 and TRBJ1-2; a possible D gene is TRBD1 (6 bases). The V end was cut by 3 bases, the J end by 8 bases, with 20 bases between. This CDR3 has 15 amino acids. Germline CDR1 reads SGDLS; CDR2 reads YYNGEE. The CDR3 loop is CASSAPGIRGRGYTF. The CDR3, as DNA: TGTGCCAGCAGCGCGCCGGGGATCAGGGGAAGGGGCTACACCTTC. Together with reference TRBV9 and TRBJ1-2, the CDR3 gives the full variable domain: DSGVTQTPKHLITATGQRVTLRCSPRSGDLSVYWYQQSLDQGLQFLIQYYNGEERAKGNILERFSAQQFPDLHSELNLSSLELGDSALYFCASSAPGIRGRGYTFGSGTRLTVV.

The chain is built from TRBV7-6 and TRBJ2-1; a weak D match, TRBD1 (5 bases). Germline lookup yields CDR1 SGHVS and CDR2 FNYEAQ. Between the trimmed V and J ends, which lost 1 base and 0 bases, there was a span of 10 bases. The CDR3 loop spans 16 amino acids. The DNA of the CDR3 is TGTGCCAGCAGCTTAGAGGGGCCCCGCTCCTACAATGAGCAGTTCTTC. Its translation is CASSLEGPRSYNEQFF.

The genes are TRBV27 and TRBJ2-1; 7 bases are a match to TRBD1. V shed 6 bases and J 8 bases; nucleotides not matched to a gene: 7. Germline V lookup: CDR1 MNHEY, CDR2 SMNVEV (reference sequence). The CDR3 totals 13 residues. CDR3 residues: CASSSADRDEQFF. The DNA of the CDR3 is TGTGCCAGCAGCTCCGCCGACAGGGATGAGCAGTTCTTC.

The chain is built from TRBV9 and TRBJ2-7; TRBD1 matches at 8 bases. This CDR3 comprises 13 residues. Germline V CDR1 and CDR2: SGDLS, YYNGEE. The V segment lost 4 bases and the J segment 7 bases; nucleotides outside the gene matches: 7. The CDR3 DNA follows: TGTGCCAGCAGCCCAGGACAGGGTCAGGAGCAGTACTTC. Translated: CASSPGQGQEQYF.

This chain uses TRBV30 with TRBJ2-7; tentatively, D is TRBD2 (6 bases). The V gene lost 1 base and the J gene lost 9 bases, with 16 bases spanning the gap. The CDR3 loop spans 13 amino acids. CDR1 is GTSNPN and CDR2 is SVGIG in the germline V gene (reference sequence). CDR3 DNA: TGTGCCTGGAGTGCTTCCACGGGGGACGGGCAGTACTTC. This translates into CAWSASTGDGQYF.

The V gene is TRBV7-9, the J gene TRBJ2-5; the match to TRBD2 covers 8 bases. The V and J ends lost 0 bases and 2 bases, in that order; junction bases with no gene match: 8. This CDR3 has 17 residues. Germline loops: CDR1 SEHNR, CDR2 FQNEAQ (reference sequence). The CDR3 nucleotides are TGTGCCAGCAGCTTAGCGAAGCGGGGGCGCGTACAAGAGACCCAGTACTTC. Its protein is CASSLAKRGRVQETQYF.

This chain connects TRBV6-5 to TRBJ2-7; the match to TRBD1 covers 11 bases. The CDR3 totals 15 residues. With V trimmed by 5 bases and J by 1 base, 4 bases remained unmatched. CDR1 is MNHEY, CDR2 SVGAGI, per germline. The CDR3 DNA reads TGTGCCAGCAGTAATGGACAGGGGGCTTCCTACGAGCAGTACTTC. Translated: CASSNGQGASYEQYF.

The rearrangement links TRBV28 to TRBJ1-1; TRBD1 aligns across 9 bases. Looked up from germline, CDR1 is MDHEN and CDR2 is SYDVKM. The CDR3 contains 15 residues. J gave up 7 bases and V 6 bases, and 12 bases lay outside the gene matches. The CDR3 nucleotides read TGTGCCAGCAGACCTCGGACAGGGGCGTGGTATGAAGCTTTCTTT. This codes for CASRPRTGAWYEAFF.

The J gene is TRBJ2-1, the V gene TRBV5-1; 9 nucleotides agree with TRBD2. V shed 2 bases and J 5 bases; nucleotides not matched to a gene: 5. The CDR3 consists of 15 residues. Germline CDR1 and CDR2: SGHRS and YFSETQ. CDR3 nucleotide sequence: TGCGCCAGCAGCTTAGGACTAGCGCTTAACAATGAGCAGTTCTTC. It encodes CASSLGLALNNEQFF.

In this sample, this clone turned up a few times. This sequence joins TRBV19 and TRBJ1-5, with 9 nucleotides matching TRBD1. The CDR3 is 16 amino acids. V gave up 3 bases and J gave up 3 bases; unmatched junction bases: 6. CDR1 and CDR2 from the germline V gene are LNHDA and SQIVND (reference sequence). DNA for the CDR3: TGTGCCAGTAGTATGAGGGGACAGGGCCCCAATCAGCCCCAGCATTTT. It codes for CASSMRGQGPNQPQHF.

This chain joins TRBV6-5 and TRBJ2-1, with TRBD2 identical over 9 bases. CDR3 length equals 14 residues. The junction had 4 bases not matched to a gene; V was cut back by 2 bases and J by 8 bases. Germline V CDR1 and CDR2: MNHEY, SVGAGI. CDR3 DNA sequence: TGTGCCAGCAGTTACGCGGGGGGGCTGGATGAGCAGTTCTTC. Its translation is CASSYAGGLDEQFF.

This clone has only one observation. The chain carries TRBV11-2 and TRBJ2-7; 16 bases line up with TRBD2. CDR1 SGHAT and CDR2 FQNNGV come from the germline V gene. Trimming took 5 bases from V and 6 from J; bases not matched to a gene: 7. The CDR3 has 16 residues. CDR3 coding DNA: TGTGCCAGCAGCGACGGGGGACTAGCGGGGGGGCTCGAGCAGTACTTC. It encodes CASSDGGLAGGLEQYF.

The chain employs TRBV7-3 and TRBJ2-5; no clear D. V was cut by 1 base and J by 5 bases, with 17 bases left in between. Germline V gives CDR1 SGHTA, CDR2 FQGTGA. This CDR3 is built from 16 residues. The CDR3 DNA sequence: TGTGCCAGCAGCTTAAATCCCTACTCTCTAGAGGAGACCCAGTACTTC. Protein sequence: CASSLNPYSLEETQYF.

The J gene is TRBJ2-1, the V gene TRBV6-4; D gene uncertain. V lost 4 bases, J lost 4 bases, and 23 bases lay in between. The germline gives CDR1 MRHNA, CDR2 SNTAGT. CDR3 size: 18 residues. Here the CDR3 reads CASSASPDVTKPYNEQFF. The CDR3 DNA sequence: TGTGCCAGCAGTGCGTCCCCCGATGTTACCAAGCCATACAATGAGCAGTTCTTC.

V and J are TRBV21-1 and TRBJ2-3; the table calls TRBD1, which could not be checked here. TRBV21-1 is a known pseudogene. The CDR3 extends over 13 amino acids. CDR3 region: CARGQGVTDTQYF. The CDR3 bases are TGTGCCAGGGGACAGGGGGTTACAGATACGCAGTATTTT.

This clone has only a few counts. J is TRBJ1-6 and V is TRBV23-1; 9 bases are shared with TRBD1. TRBV23-1 is assigned to the ORF class and has an uncertain function. The CDR3 is made up of 21 amino acids. V trimming: 1 base; J trimming: 3 bases; junction bases outside the gene matches: 16. CDR3 amino acids: CASSQYPSGQGFPYYNSPLHF. DNA for the CDR3: TGCGCCAGCAGTCAATACCCGTCGGGACAGGGATTCCCATACTATAATTCACCCCTCCACTTT.

The CDR3 nucleotides are TGTGCCAGCAGCGTTACGGACACTGAAGCTTTCTTT. The encoded protein is CASSVTDTEAFF. V and J are TRBV9 and TRBJ1-1; D gene ambiguous. V shed 2 bases and J shed 3 bases, with 5 bases lying between them. Per germline, CDR1 SGDLS and CDR2 YYNGEE. The CDR3 has 12 amino acids.

The genes are TRBV5-6 and TRBJ1-5; 8 bases are shared with TRBD1. The V segment lost 4 bases and the J segment 6 bases; nucleotides outside the gene matches: 9. This CDR3 is built from 15 residues. Germline values: CDR1 SGHDT, CDR2 YYEEEE. The CDR3 DNA sequence: TGTGCCAGCAGCGGGGGGACAGGAGGAGGTCAGCCCCAGCATTTT. Translated, it gives CASSGGTGGGQPQHF.

J is TRBJ1-1 and V is TRBV4-1; 7 bases fit TRBD1. The junction had 6 bases not matched to a gene; V was cut back by 4 bases and J by 1 base. The CDR3 runs to 15 residues. CDR1 is MGHRA and CDR2 is YSYEKL in the germline V gene. The DNA of the CDR3 is TGCGCCAGCAGCCTTTGGACAGGAGGGAACACTGAAGCTTTCTTT. Amino acid sequence: CASSLWTGGNTEAFF.